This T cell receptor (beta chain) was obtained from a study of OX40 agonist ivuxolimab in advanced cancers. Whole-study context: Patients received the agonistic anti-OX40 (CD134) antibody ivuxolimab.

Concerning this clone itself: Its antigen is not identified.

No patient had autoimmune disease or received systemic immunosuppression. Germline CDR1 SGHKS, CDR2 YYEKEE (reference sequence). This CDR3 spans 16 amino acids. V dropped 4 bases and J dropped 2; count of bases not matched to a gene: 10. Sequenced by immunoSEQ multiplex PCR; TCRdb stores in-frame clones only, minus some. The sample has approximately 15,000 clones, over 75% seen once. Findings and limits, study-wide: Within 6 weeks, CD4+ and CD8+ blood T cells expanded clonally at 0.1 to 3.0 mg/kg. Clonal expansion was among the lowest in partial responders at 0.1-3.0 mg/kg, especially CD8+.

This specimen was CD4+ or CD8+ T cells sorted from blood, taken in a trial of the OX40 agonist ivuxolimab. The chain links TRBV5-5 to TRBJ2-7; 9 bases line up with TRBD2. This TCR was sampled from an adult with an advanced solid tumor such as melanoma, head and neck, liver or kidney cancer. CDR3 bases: TGTGCCAGCAGCCAAGATCCTAGCGGGGATACCTACGAGCAGTACTTC. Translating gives CASSQDPSGDTYEQYF.